The next 9 T cell receptor beta chains were all read from a single sample in a study of T cells after yellow fever vaccination. One entry per CDR3 protein, called by TCRdb with MiXCR from the 5' RACE reads. The sample lists 500,000 to 650,000 distinct CDR3 sequences; around a sixth were seen once. Here the sequenced sample was PBMCs, taken more than 4 days after the first yellow fever vaccination. The receptor source for this set is a man younger than 35 who received the YFV17D yellow fever vaccine.

This clonotype has only a few counts. The V and J genes are TRBV7-2 and TRBJ1-2, with D hard to call. The CDR3 is 14 amino acids. Germline V lookup: CDR1 SGHTA, CDR2 FQGNSA. Trimming stripped 3 bases from V and 0 bases from J, with 8 bases between. CDR3 residues: CASSFHSSNYGYTF. CDR3 in DNA: TGTGCCAGCAGCTTTCACAGCTCTAACTATGGCTACACCTTC.

DNA for the CDR3: TGTGCCATCGGACCTATCTCTGGAAACACCATATATTTT. Protein sequence: CAIGPISGNTIYF. The rearrangement links TRBV7-6 to TRBJ1-3; D remains unclear. Germline CDR1 is SGHVS and CDR2 is FNYEAQ. The length of the CDR3 is 13 residues. V was shortened by 10 bases and J by 0 bases, with 10 bases between the two germline ends.

V usage is TRBV5-5 and J usage is TRBJ1-1; 7 nucleotides agree with TRBD1. The length of the CDR3 is 17 residues. The V gene end was trimmed by 4 bases and the J gene end by 0 bases; junction bases not matched to a gene: 12. CDR1 and CDR2 from the germline V gene are SGHKS and YYEKEE (reference sequence). The CDR3 DNA sequence: TGTGCCAGCAGCCAGGCCAAGACAGGGACGGTGAACACTGAAGCTTTCTTT. It translates to CASSQAKTGTVNTEAFF.

The chain couples TRBV9 to TRBJ1-6; D is unresolved. Trimming cost V 4 bases and J 9 bases, with 11 bases left between them. This CDR3 spans 13 amino acids. Germline V CDR1 and CDR2: SGDLS, YYNGEE. CDR3 loop: CASSPEGVSPLHF. The CDR3 coding sequence is TGTGCCAGCAGCCCGGAGGGAGTTTCACCCCTCCACTTT.

This clonotype came up once. The chain employs TRBV3-1 and TRBJ2-3; a weak D match, TRBD2 (6 bases). Germline CDR1 is LGHDT and CDR2 is YNNKEL (reference sequence). This CDR3 is 16 amino acids long. V was clipped by 0 bases and J by 2 bases, with 12 bases between them. In nucleotides, the CDR3 is TGTGCCAGCAGCCAAGAATCGCGGGGCGACACAGATACGCAGTATTTT. Its protein is CASSQESRGDTDTQYF.

This clonotype was seen only a few times. DNA of the CDR3: TGCGCCAGCAGCCAGGCTGGGGCGGACTACAATGAGCAGTTCTTC. Translation: CASSQAGADYNEQFF. The V call is TRBV4-1, the J call TRBJ2-1, with D possibly being TRBD1 (5 bases). Trimming left V 3 bases short and J 3 bases short, with 12 bases between. Germline CDR1 is MGHRA and CDR2 is YSYEKL. The CDR3 has 15 residues.

This clonotype has just one count. The chain carries TRBV6-2 or TRBV6-3 and TRBJ2-1, with TRBD1 as a possible D gene (5 bases). The germline V gene has CDR1 MNHEY and CDR2 SVGEGT. V gave up 4 bases and J gave up 4 bases, with 8 bases separating them. CDR3 length equals 13 residues. The CDR3 here is CASSSTGYNEQFF. The CDR3 DNA sequence: TGTGCCAGCAGTTCCACAGGATACAATGAGCAGTTCTTC.

The rearrangement uses TRBV12-3 or TRBV12-4 and TRBJ2-6; D not certain. This CDR3 comprises 15 residues. Trimming took off 3 bases at V and 0 bases at J, with 6 bases between the two ends. The CDR3 DNA sequence: TGTGCCAGCAGTTTTCCCTCCTCTGGGGCCAACGTCCTGACTTTC. Its translation: CASSFPSSGANVLTF.

This chain links TRBV9 with TRBJ2-1, with D tentatively TRBD2 (6 bases). The CDR3 sequence is 12 residues long. Between the trimmed V and J ends, which lost 1 base and 8 bases, there was a span of 7 bases. Germline V lookup: CDR1 SGDLS, CDR2 YYNGEE. The CDR3 bases are TGTGCCAGCAGCGTATGGGAGGATGAGCAGTTCTTC. This sequence encodes CASSVWEDEQFF.